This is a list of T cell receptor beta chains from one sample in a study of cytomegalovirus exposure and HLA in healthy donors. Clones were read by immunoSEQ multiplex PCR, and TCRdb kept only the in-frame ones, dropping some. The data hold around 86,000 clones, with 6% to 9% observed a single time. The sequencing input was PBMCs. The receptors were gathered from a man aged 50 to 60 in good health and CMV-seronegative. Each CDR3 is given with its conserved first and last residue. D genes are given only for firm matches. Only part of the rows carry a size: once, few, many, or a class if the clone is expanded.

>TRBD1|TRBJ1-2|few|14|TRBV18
TGTGCCAGCTCACTAACAGGGGGCGTCTATGGCTACACCTTC
CASSLTGGVYGYTF
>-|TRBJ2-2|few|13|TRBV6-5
TGTGCCAGCCGGGGAGCGAGCACCGGGGAGCTGTTTTTT
CASRGASTGELFF
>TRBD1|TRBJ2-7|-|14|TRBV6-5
TGTGCCAGCATCGGGACAGGAGCCACCTACGAGCAGTACTTC
CASIGTGATYEQYF
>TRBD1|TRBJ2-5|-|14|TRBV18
TGTGCCAGCTCAAGGACAGGGGGCGTCGAGACCCAGTACTTC
CASSRTGGVETQYF
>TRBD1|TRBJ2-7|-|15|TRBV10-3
TGTGCCATCAGTGAGGGACAGGGGGTGTCCTACGAGCAGTACTTC
CAISEGQGVSYEQYF
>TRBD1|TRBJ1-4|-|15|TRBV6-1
TGTGCCAGCAGTCCCGGGGACAGCACTAATGAAAAACTGTTTTTT
CASSPGDSTNEKLFF
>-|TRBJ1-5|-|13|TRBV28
TGTGCCAGCAGTTATAACTTGAGGCAGCCCCAGCATTTT
CASSYNLRQPQHF
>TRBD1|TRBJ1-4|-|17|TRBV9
TGTGCCAGCAGCGTAGAGGGCAGGGGGTGGACTAATGAAAAACTGTTTTTT
CASSVEGRGWTNEKLFF
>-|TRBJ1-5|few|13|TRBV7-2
TGTGCCAGCAGCTTAGGACAGAATCAGCCCCAGCATTTT
CASSLGQNQPQHF
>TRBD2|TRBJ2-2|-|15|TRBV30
TGTGCCAGCCTAGCGGGCGGGAGGGCCTCCGGGGAGCTGTTTTTT
CASLAGGRASGELFF
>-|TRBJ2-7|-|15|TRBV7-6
TGTGCCAGCAGCTTAGAATCGAACGGAGCCTACGAGCAGTACTTC
CASSLESNGAYEQYF
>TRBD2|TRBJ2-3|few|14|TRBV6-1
TGTGCCAGCAGTCTAGCGGGGGGGCCAGGAGCGCAGTATTTT
CASSLAGGPGAQYF
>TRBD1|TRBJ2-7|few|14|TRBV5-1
TGCGCCAGCAGCGTAAACGGACAGGGGGACGAGCAGTACTTC
CASSVNGQGDEQYF
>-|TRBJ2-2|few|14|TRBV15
TGTGCCACCAGCAGAGATCGAGGCCCCGGGGAGCTGTTTTTT
CATSRDRGPGELFF
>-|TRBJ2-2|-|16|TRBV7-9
TGTGCCAGCAGCTTATTCGGGCGGGTAGGAGACGGGGAGCTGTTTTTT
CASSLFGRVGDGELFF
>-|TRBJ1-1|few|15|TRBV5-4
TGTGCCAGCAGCCCGACGCAGGGGCCGCTGACTGAAGCTTTCTTT
CASSPTQGPLTEAFF
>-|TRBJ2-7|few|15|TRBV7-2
TGTGCCAGCAGCTTAGCGCAGGTGACAGCCTACGAGCAGTACTTC
CASSLAQVTAYEQYF
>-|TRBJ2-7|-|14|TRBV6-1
TGTGCCAGCATCATTAACCAGGGCCAGGGCGAGCAGTACTTC
CASIINQGQGEQYF
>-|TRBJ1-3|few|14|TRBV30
TGTGCCTGGAGTGTAGGAGTCCCAGGAAACACCATATATTTT
CAWSVGVPGNTIYF
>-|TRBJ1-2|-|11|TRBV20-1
TGCAGTTACAGGGATATCTATGGCTACACCTTC
CSYRDIYGYTF